Listed below are T cell receptor beta chains from one sample, sequenced in a study of T-cell reconstitution after alpha-beta-depleted transplantation in children. TCRdb analysed the PCR reads with MiXCR anew, one entry per CDR3 protein. The table lists 700,000 to 950,000 distinct CDR3 sequences, around 17% of them singletons, with just under 5% in the top ten. The sample was PBMCs, mostly from graft donor cells, taken 360 days after TCRalphabeta/CD19-depleted stem cell transplant. The receptors stem from a male patient younger than 18 who had a stem cell transplant for acute lymphoblastic leukemia, so the T cells may come from the graft donor. The CDR3 runs from the conserved cysteine through the conserved F or W. D genes are given only for firm matches. A row's size may be missing; if present it is once, few, many or a size class.

V: TRBV5-1; size: NA; J: TRBJ1-2; D: TRBD1; DNA: TGCGCCAGCAGCCCCGGGACAGGGGTGCGCTATGGCTACACCTTC; CDR3: CASSPGTGVRYGYTF
V: TRBV5-1; size: NA; J: TRBJ1-6; D: NA; DNA: TGCGCCAGCAGCTTGCTAGGTGGCAATTCACCCCTCCACTTT; CDR3: CASSLLGGNSPLHF
V: TRBV12-3/TRBV12-4; size: few; J: TRBJ2-5; D: TRBD2; DNA: TGTGCCAGCAGTCCTAGCGGGTTGAAAGAGACCCAGTACTTC; CDR3: CASSPSGLKETQYF
V: TRBV4-1; size: few; J: TRBJ2-5; D: NA; DNA: TGCGCCAGCAGTAACATCAGGGTTGGGGGCCAAGAGACCCAGTACTTC; CDR3: CASSNIRVGGQETQYF
V: TRBV29-1; size: few; J: TRBJ2-7; D: TRBD2; DNA: TGCAGCGTTCTGGAGGGGGTAGCGGGAACCTACGAGCAGTACTTC; CDR3: CSVLEGVAGTYEQYF
V: TRBV10-3; size: few; J: TRBJ1-1; D: NA; DNA: TGTGCCATCAGTACTATCGGAGGCCCGAACACTGAAGCTTTCTTT; CDR3: CAISTIGGPNTEAFF
V: TRBV6-5; size: few; J: TRBJ2-1; D: NA; DNA: TGTGCCAGCAGTTACGACCCCGCGAGGATTATGCGCAATGAGCAGTTCTTC; CDR3: CASSYDPARIMRNEQFF
V: TRBV20-1; size: few; J: TRBJ1-5; D: NA; DNA: TGCAGTGCCAGGCGGGTCAGGTTCTTT; CDR3: CSARRVRFF
V: TRBV9; size: NA; J: TRBJ2-7; D: TRBD2; DNA: TGTGCCAGCAAGCGGGAGAACCCCTACGAGCAGTACTTC; CDR3: CASKRENPYEQYF
V: TRBV29-1; size: few; J: TRBJ1-2; D: TRBD1; DNA: TGCAGCGCGGGGACAGGGTCGATATACACCTTC; CDR3: CSAGTGSIYTF
V: TRBV12-3/TRBV12-4; size: NA; J: TRBJ2-7; D: TRBD1; DNA: TGTGCCAGCAGTACAGGACAGGGGGCCGAGCAGTACTTC; CDR3: CASSTGQGAEQYF
V: TRBV6-5; size: few; J: TRBJ1-1; D: NA; DNA: TGTGCCAGCAGCTACCGGTTCACCGCAATGAACACTGAAGCTTTCTTT; CDR3: CASSYRFTAMNTEAFF
V: TRBV5-1; size: few; J: TRBJ2-7; D: NA; DNA: TGCGCCAGCAGCTATAAATACGAGCAGTACTTC; CDR3: CASSYKYEQYF
V: TRBV10-3; size: few; J: TRBJ2-7; D: TRBD2; DNA: TGTGCCATCAGTTCGACTAGCGGGAGCCCCTACGAGCAGTACTTC; CDR3: CAISSTSGSPYEQYF
V: TRBV5-1; size: once; J: TRBJ2-7; D: TRBD2; DNA: TGCGCCAGCACCCAAGCGGGAGGGCCCTCCGAGCAGTACTTC; CDR3: CASTQAGGPSEQYF
V: TRBV5-1; size: few; J: TRBJ2-7; D: NA; DNA: TGCGCCAGCAGCTTGGCCGTACCGGGTACCTACGAGCAGTACTTC; CDR3: CASSLAVPGTYEQYF
V: TRBV10-3; size: many; J: TRBJ2-7; D: TRBD1; DNA: TGTGCCATCAGTGAGTTACGCGACAGGGGGCTAGGAGAGCAGTACTTC; CDR3: CAISELRDRGLGEQYF
V: TRBV20-1; size: few; J: TRBJ1-5; D: NA; DNA: TGCAGTGCTCCCGGGACATCCAGCAATCAGCCCCAGCATTTT; CDR3: CSAPGTSSNQPQHF
V: TRBV7-3; size: NA; J: TRBJ2-3; D: NA; DNA: TGTGCCAGCAGCTTAGCCCCCCAGGACTTCATGGGGCCGCCGGATACGCAGTATTTT; CDR3: CASSLAPQDFMGPPDTQYF
V: TRBV18; size: NA; J: TRBJ2-5; D: TRBD2; DNA: TGTGCCAGCTCACGAAACCGGGAGGGTGAGACCCAGTACTTC; CDR3: CASSRNREGETQYF
V: TRBV7-2; size: NA; J: TRBJ2-7; D: NA; DNA: TGTGCCAGCAGCTTAAGGTGGGCTTCCTACGAGCAGTACTTC; CDR3: CASSLRWASYEQYF
V: TRBV2; size: NA; J: TRBJ1-2; D: NA; DNA: TGTGCCAGCCGGACGAGTAGTTGGTATGGCTACACCTTC; CDR3: CASRTSSWYGYTF
V: TRBV7-6; size: few; J: TRBJ2-5; D: NA; DNA: TGTGCCAGCAGCCCGTCGACGGTAGTTCAGACCCAGTACTTC; CDR3: CASSPSTVVQTQYF
V: TRBV5-1; size: NA; J: TRBJ2-7; D: NA; DNA: TGCGCCAGCAGCTTGGGTAGTGGACGGATCTCCTACGAGCAGTACTTC; CDR3: CASSLGSGRISYEQYF
V: TRBV18; size: few; J: TRBJ2-1; D: TRBD2; DNA: TGTGCCAGCTCAGGACTAGAAGTGAATGAGCAGTTCTTC; CDR3: CASSGLEVNEQFF
V: TRBV7-2; size: few; J: TRBJ2-5; D: TRBD2; DNA: TGTGCCAGCAGCAGAGGGACTACCGATGTGGAGACCCAGTACTTC; CDR3: CASSRGTTDVETQYF
V: TRBV7-6; size: few; J: TRBJ2-1; D: NA; DNA: TGTGCCAGCAGCTTAGACGCGGGACTCACAGCGCTTGAGCAGTTCTTC; CDR3: CASSLDAGLTALEQFF
V: TRBV27; size: NA; J: TRBJ2-2; D: NA; DNA: TGTGCCAGCAGTTTAGACTGGGGTAACACCGGGGAGCTGTTTTTT; CDR3: CASSLDWGNTGELFF